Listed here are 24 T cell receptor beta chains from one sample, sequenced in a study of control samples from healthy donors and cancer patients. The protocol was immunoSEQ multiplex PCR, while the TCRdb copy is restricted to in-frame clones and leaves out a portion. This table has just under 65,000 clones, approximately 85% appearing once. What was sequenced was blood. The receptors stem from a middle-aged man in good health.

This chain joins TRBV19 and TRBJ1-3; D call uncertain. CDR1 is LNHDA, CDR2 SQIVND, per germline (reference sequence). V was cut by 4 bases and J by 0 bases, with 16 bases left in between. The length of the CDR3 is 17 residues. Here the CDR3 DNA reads TGTGCCAGTAGTAATCTGGGCTCCCTAAGCTCTGGAAACACCATATATTTT. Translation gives CASSNLGSLSSGNTIYF.

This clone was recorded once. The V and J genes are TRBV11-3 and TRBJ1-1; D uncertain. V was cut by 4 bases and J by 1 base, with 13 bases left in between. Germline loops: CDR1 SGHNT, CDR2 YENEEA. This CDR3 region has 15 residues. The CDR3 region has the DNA TGTGCCAGCAGCTCGGGCCCAGGAGGGAACACTGAAGCTTTCTTT. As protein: CASSSGPGGNTEAFF.

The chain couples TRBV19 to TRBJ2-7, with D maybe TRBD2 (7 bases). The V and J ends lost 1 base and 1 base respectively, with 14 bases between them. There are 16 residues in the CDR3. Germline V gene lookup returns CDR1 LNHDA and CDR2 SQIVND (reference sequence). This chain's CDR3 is CASSIATGGRSYEQYF. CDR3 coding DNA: TGTGCCAGTAGTATAGCTACGGGGGGCAGATCCTACGAGCAGTACTTC.

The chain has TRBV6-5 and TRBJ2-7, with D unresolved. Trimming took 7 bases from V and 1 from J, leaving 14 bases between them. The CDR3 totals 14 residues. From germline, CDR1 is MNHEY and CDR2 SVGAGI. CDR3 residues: CASIQGPPSYEQYF. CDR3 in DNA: TGTGCCAGCATTCAAGGACCCCCATCCTACGAGCAGTACTTC.

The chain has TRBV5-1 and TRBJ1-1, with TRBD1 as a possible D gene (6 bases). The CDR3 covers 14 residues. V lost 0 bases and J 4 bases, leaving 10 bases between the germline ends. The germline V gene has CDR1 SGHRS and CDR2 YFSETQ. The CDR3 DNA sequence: TGCGCCAGCAGCTTGGCCGAGGGGGGCACTGAAGCTTTCTTT. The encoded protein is CASSLAEGGTEAFF.

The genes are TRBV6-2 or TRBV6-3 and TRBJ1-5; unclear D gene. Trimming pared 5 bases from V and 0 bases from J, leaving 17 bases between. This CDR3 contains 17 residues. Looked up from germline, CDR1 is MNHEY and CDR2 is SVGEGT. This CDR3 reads CASSAGPTHYSNQPQHF. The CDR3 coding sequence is TGTGCCAGCAGTGCAGGACCCACCCATTATAGCAATCAGCCCCAGCATTTT.

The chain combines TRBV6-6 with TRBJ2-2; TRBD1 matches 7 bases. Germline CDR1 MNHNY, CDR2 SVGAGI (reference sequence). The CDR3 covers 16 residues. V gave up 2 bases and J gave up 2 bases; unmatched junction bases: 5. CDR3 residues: CASSYRQGGNTGELFF. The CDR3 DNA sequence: TGTGCCAGCAGTTACCGACAGGGTGGTAACACCGGGGAGCTGTTTTTT.

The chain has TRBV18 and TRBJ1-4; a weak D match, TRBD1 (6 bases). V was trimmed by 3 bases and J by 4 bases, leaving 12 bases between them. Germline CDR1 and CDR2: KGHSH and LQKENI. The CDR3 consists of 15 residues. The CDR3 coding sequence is TGTGCCAGCTCACCTTTACAGGGCCTTAATGAAAAACTGTTTTTT. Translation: CASSPLQGLNEKLFF.

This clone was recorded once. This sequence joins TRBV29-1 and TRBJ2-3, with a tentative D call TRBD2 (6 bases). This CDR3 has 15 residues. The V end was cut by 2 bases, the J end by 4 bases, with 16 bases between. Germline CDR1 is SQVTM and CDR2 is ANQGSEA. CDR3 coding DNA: TGCAGCGTTGAAAGAATTGGTCGCGGGGCAGATACGCAGTATTTT. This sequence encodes CSVERIGRGADTQYF.

The CDR3 here is CASSLSRGGPYNEQFF. DNA for the CDR3: TGTGCCAGCAGCCTCAGCCGGGGCGGCCCCTACAATGAGCAGTTCTTC. The rearrangement links TRBV3-1 (or the pseudogene TRBV3-2) to TRBJ2-1, with D perhaps given as TRBD1 or TRBD2 (5 bases each). The CDR3 extends over 16 amino acids. Germline CDR1 is LGHDT and CDR2 is YNNKEL (reference sequence). Trimming took 4 bases from V and 2 from J, leaving 15 bases between them.

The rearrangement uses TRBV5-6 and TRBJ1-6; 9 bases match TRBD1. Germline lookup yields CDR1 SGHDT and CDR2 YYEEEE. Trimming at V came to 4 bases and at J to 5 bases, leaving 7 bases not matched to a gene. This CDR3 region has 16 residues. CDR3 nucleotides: TGTGCCAGCAGCCGGGGGACAGGGATTAATAATTCACCCCTCCACTTT. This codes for CASSRGTGINNSPLHF.

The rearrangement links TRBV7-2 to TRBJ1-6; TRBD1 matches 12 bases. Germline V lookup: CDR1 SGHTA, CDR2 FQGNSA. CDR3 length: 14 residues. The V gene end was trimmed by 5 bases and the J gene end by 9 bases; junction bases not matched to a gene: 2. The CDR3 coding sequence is TGTGCCAGCAGCCCGGGACAGGGGGCTTCACCCCTCCACTTT. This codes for CASSPGQGASPLHF. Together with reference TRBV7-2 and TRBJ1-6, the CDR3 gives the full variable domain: GAGVSQSPSNKVTEKGKDVELRCDPISGHTALYWYRQSLGQGLEFLIYFQGNSAPDKSGLPSDRFSAERTGGSVSTLTIQRTQQEDSAVYLCASSPGQGASPLHFGNGTRLTVT.

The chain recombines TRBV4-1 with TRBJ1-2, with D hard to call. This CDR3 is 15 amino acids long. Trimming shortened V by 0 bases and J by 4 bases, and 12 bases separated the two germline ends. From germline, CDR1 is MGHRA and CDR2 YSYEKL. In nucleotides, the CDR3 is TGCGCCAGCAGCCAAGATAGGGTTTTGCGCTATGGCTACACCTTC. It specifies CASSQDRVLRYGYTF.

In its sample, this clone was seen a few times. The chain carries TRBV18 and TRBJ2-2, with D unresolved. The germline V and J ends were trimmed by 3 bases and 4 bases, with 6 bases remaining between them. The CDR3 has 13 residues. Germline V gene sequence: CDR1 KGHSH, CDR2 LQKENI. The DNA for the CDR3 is TGTGCCAGCTCACCCGGGCGCACCGGGGAGCTGTTTTTT. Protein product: CASSPGRTGELFF.

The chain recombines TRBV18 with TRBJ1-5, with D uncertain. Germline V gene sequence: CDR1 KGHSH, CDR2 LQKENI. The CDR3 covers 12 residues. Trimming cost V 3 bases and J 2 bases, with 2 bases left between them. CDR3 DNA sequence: TGTGCCAGCTCACCGCGCAATCAGCCCCAGCATTTT. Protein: CASSPRNQPQHF.

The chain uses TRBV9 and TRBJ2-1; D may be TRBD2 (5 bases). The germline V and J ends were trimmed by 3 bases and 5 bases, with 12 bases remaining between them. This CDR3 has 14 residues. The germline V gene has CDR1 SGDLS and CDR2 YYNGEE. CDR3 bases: TGTGCCAGCAGCGAAAGTGGGCGGGACAATGAGCAGTTCTTC. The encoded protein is CASSESGRDNEQFF. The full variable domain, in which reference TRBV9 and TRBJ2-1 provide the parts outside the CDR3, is DSGVTQTPKHLITATGQRVTLRCSPRSGDLSVYWYQQSLDQGLQFLIQYYNGEERAKGNILERFSAQQFPDLHSELNLSSLELGDSALYFCASSESGRDNEQFFGPGTRLTVL.

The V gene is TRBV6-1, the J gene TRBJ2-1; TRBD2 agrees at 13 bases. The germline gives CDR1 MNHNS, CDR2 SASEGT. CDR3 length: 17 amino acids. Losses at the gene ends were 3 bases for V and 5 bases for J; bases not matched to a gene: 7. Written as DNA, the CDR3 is TGTGCCAGCAGTGACACCTGGACTAGCGGGAGACACAATGAGCAGTTCTTC. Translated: CASSDTWTSGRHNEQFF.

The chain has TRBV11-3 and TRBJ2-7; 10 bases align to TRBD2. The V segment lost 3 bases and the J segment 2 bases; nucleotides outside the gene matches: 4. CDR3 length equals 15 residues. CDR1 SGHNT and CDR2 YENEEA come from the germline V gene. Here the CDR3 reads CASSFTSGVAYEQYF. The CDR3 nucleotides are TGTGCCAGCAGCTTTACTAGCGGGGTCGCCTACGAGCAGTACTTC.

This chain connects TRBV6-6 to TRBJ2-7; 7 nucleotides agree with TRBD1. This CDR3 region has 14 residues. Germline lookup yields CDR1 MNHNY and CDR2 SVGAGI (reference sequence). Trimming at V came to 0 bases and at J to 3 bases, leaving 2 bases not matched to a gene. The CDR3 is CASSYSTGDYEQYF. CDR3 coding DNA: TGTGCCAGCAGTTACTCCACAGGGGACTACGAGCAGTACTTC.

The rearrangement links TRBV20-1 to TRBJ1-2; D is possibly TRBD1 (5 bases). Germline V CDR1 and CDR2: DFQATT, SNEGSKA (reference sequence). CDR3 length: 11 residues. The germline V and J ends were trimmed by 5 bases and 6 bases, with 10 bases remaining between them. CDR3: CSASAGHGYTF. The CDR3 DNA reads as TGCAGTGCTTCGGCGGGGCATGGCTACACCTTC.

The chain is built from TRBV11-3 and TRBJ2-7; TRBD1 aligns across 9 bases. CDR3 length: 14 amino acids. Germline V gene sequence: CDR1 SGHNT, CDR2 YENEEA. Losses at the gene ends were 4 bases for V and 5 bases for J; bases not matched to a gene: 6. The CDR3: CASSSRDRVHEQYF. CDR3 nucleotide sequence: TGTGCCAGCAGCTCGCGGGACAGGGTCCACGAGCAGTACTTC.

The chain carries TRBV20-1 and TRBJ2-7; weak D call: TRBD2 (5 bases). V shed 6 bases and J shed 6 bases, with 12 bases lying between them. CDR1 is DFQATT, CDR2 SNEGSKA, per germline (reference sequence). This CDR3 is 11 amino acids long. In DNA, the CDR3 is TGCAGTGCCAGGAGGACCGCCGAGCAGTACTTC. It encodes CSARRTAEQYF.

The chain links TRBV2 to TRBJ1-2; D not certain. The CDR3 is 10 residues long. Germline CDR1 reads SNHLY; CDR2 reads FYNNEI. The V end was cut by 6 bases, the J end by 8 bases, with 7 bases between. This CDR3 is CASRVPGYTF. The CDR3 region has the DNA TGTGCCAGCAGGGTACCCGGCTACACCTTC.

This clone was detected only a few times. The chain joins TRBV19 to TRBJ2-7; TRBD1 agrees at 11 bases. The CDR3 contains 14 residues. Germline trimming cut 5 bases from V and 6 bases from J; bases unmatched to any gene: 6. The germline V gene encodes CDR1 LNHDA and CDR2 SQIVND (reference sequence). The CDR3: CASSPGTGGFEQYF. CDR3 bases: TGTGCCAGTAGTCCGGGGACAGGGGGGTTCGAGCAGTACTTC.